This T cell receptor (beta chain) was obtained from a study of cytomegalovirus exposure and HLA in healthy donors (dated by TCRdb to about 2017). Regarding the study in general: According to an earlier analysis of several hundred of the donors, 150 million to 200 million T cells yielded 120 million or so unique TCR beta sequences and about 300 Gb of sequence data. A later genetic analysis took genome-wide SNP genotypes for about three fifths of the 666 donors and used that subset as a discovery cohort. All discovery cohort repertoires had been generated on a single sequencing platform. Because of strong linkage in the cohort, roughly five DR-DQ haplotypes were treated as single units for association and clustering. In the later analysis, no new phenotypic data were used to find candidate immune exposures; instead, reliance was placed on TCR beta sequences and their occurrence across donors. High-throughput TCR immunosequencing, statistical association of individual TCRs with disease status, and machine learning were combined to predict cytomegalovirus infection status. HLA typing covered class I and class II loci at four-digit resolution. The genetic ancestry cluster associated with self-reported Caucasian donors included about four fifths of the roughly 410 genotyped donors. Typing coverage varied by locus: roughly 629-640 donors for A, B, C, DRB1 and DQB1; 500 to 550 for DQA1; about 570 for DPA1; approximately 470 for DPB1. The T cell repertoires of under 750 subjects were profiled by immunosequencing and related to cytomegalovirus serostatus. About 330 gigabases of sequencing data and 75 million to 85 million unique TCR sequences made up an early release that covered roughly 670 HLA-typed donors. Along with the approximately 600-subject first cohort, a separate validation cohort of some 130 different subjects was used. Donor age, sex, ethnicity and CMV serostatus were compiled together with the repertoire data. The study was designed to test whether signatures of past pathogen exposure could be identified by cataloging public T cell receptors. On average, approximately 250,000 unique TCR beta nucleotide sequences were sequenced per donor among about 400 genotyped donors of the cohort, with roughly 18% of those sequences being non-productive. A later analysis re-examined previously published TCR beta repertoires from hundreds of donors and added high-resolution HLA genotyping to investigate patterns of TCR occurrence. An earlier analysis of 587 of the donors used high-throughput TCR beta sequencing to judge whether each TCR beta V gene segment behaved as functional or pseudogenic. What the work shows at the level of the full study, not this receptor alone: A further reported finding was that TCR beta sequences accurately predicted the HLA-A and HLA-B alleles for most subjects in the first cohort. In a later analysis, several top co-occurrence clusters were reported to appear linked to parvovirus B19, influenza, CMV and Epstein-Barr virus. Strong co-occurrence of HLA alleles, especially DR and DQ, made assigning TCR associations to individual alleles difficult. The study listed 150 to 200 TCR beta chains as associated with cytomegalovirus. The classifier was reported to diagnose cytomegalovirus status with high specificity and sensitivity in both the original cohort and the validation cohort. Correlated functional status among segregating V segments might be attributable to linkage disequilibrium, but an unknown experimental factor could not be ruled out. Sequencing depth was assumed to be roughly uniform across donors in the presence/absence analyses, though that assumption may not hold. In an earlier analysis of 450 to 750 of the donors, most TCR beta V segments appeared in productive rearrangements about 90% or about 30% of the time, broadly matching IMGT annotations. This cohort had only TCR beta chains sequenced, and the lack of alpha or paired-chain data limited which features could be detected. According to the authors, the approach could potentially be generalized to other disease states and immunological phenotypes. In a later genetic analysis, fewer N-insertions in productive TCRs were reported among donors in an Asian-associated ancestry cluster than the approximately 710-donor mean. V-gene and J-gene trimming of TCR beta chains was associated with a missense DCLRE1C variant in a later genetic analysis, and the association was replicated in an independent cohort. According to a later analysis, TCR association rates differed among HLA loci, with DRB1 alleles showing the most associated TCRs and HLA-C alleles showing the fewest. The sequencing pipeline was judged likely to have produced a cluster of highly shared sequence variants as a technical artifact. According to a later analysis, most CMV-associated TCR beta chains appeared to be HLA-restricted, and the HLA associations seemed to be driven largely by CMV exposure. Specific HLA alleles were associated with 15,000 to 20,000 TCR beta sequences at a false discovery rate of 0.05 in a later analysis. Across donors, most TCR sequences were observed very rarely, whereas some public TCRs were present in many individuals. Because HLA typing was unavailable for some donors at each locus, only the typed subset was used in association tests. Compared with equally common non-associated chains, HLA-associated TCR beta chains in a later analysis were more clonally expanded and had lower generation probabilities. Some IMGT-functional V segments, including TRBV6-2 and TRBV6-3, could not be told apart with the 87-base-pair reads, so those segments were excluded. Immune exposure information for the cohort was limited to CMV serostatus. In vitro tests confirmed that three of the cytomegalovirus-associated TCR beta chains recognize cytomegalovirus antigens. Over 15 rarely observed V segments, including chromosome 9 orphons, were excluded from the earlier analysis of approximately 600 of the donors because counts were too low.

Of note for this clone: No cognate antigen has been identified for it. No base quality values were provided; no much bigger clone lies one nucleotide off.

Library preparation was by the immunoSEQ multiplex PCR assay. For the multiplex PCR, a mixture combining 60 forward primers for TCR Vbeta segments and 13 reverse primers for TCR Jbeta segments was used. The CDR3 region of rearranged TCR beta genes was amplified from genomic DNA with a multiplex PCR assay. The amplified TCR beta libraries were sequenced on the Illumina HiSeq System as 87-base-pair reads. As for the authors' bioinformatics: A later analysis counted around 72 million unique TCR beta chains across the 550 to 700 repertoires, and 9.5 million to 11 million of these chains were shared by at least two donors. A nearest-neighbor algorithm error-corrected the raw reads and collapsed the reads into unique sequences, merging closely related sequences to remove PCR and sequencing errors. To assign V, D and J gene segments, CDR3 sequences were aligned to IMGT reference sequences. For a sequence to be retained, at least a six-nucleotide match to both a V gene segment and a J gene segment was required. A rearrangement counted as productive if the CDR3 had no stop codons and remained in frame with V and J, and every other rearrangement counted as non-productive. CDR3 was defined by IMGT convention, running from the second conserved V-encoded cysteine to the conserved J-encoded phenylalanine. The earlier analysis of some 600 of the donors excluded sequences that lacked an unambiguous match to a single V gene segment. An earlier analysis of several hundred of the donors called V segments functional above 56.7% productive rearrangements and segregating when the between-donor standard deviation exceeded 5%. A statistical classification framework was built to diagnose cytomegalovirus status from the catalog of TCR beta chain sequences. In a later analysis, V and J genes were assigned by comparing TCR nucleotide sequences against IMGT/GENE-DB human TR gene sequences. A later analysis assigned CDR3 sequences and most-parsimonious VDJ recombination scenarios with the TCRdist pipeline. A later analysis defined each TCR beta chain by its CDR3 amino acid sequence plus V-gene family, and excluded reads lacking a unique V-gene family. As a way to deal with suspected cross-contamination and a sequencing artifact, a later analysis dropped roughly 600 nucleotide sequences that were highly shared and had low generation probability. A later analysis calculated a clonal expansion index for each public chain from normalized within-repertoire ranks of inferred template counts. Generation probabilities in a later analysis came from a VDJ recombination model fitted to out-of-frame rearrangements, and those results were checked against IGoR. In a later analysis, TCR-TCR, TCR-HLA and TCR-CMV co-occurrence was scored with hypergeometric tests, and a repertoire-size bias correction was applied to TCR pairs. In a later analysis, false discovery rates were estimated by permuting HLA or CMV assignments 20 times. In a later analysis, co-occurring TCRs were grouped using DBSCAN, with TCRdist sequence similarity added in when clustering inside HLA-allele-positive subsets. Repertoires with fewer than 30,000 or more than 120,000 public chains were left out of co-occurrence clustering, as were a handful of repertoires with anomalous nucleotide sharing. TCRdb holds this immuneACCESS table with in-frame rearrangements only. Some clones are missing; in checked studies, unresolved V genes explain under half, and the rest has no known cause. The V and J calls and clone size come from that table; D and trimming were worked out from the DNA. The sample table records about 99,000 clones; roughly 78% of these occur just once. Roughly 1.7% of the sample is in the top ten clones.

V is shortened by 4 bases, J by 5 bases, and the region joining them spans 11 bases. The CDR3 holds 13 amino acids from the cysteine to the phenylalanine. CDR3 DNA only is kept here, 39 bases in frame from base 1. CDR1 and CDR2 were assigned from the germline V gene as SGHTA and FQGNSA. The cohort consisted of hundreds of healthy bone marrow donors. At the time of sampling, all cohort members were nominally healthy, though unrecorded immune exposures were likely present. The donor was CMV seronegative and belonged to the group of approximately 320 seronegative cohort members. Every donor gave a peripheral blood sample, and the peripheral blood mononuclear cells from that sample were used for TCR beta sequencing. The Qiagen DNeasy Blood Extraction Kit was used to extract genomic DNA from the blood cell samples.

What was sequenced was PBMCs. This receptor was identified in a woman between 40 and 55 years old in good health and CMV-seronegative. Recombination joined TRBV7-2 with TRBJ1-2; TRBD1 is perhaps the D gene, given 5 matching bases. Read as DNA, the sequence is TGTGCCAGCAGCTCAGAACAGGATTATGGCTACACCTTC. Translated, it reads CASSSEQDYGYTF.